The clone carrying this TCR beta chain appeared a few times. The antigen is undetermined. This specimen comes from a study of Graves' ophthalmopathy and Graves' hyperthyroidism. Study in general: A follow-up of 18 months without ophthalmopathy meant that hyperthyroidism was stable.

Per the germline V gene, CDR1 is MNHNS and CDR2 is SASEGT. With 6 bases removed from V and 2 bases from J, the gap between germline ends came to 13 bases. This CDR3 region has 15 residues. The study recruited hyperthyroidism patients aged 18 to 65 who were newly diagnosed, under 2 months' duration. The study amplified TCR beta CDR3 regions using RNA transcripts. HTBI primers were employed in first-round RT-PCR, then a second-round multiplex PCR followed. TCRdb itself ran the multiplex PCR reads through MiXCR, one entry per CDR3 protein. This repertoire shows 560,000 or so distinct CDR3 sequences, approximately 35% found once; its top ten account for roughly 4.5%. Overall study results and limits: Most thyroid-expanded clonotypes exceeding 0.001 frequency were also found in blood.

Material: peripheral blood or thyroid tissue (not recorded which). The sequence was obtained from an adult man with Graves' hyperthyroidism. The chain employs TRBV6-1 and TRBJ2-2; no firm D call. CDR3 nucleotide sequence: TGTGCCAGCAGACAGCCCGAACCAAACACCGGGGAGCTGTTTTTT. This codes for CASRQPEPNTGELFF.